The next 29 T cell receptor beta chains were all read from a single sample in a study of blood T cell repertoires in COVID-19. Generated by immunoSEQ multiplex PCR, the TCRdb table keeps only in-frame clones and is missing some. The table lists 55,000 to 80,000 clones, about 80% of them singletons. Source material: peripheral blood. Receptor source: a woman in her sixties or seventies with acute or convalescent COVID-19.

V is TRBV28 and J is TRBJ2-3; D ambiguous. The CDR3 extends over 15 amino acids. Germline CDR1 reads MDHEN; CDR2 reads SYDVKM. Trimming shortened V by 3 bases and J by 2 bases, and 12 bases separated the two germline ends. CDR3 amino acids: CASSLSRPSTDTQYF. CDR3 DNA: TGTGCCAGCAGTTTGAGCCGCCCTTCCACAGATACGCAGTATTTT.

This clone occurred once. The chain couples TRBV6-2 or TRBV6-3 to TRBJ2-2; D is possibly TRBD1 (5 bases). In germline, CDR1 is MNHEY, CDR2 SVGEGT. This CDR3 is 18 amino acids long. Trimming left V 3 bases short and J 6 bases short, with 23 bases between. The CDR3 region has the DNA TGTGCCAGCAGTTATGACAGCAGGGTCCCGATTTTTCCCGGGGAGCTGTTTTTT. Its translation is CASSYDSRVPIFPGELFF.

The chain uses TRBV6-6 and TRBJ2-7, with unresolved D. The CDR3 is 13 amino acids. V was shortened by 5 bases and J by 2 bases, with 10 bases between the two germline ends. Germline loops: CDR1 MNHNY, CDR2 SVGAGI (reference sequence). DNA of the CDR3: TGTGCCAGCAGTGCAAGCCGAGCCTACGAGCAGTACTTC. Protein: CASSASRAYEQYF.

This rearrangement joins TRBV18 to TRBJ1-4; D possibly corresponds to TRBD1 (5 bases). This CDR3 is 14 amino acids long. Trimming took off 4 bases at V and 8 bases at J, with 14 bases between the two ends. Per the germline V gene, CDR1 is KGHSH and CDR2 is LQKENI. This CDR3 is CASSRRVGLEKLFF. The CDR3 DNA is TGTGCCAGCTCACGTCGTGTGGGGCTCGAAAAACTGTTTTTT.

The chain employs TRBV21-1 and TRBJ1-2. TRBV21-1 is a recognized pseudogene. CDR3 length: 15 residues. The CDR3 DNA follows: TGTGCCAGCAGCAAATCGGGATGCTTCAGGTATGGCTACACCTTC. This sequence encodes CASSKSGCFRYGYTF.

This clone was counted a few times. This specimen includes other DNA sequences encoding the same CDR3. This chain connects TRBV7-9 to TRBJ1-1, with 11 bases identical to TRBD1. The CDR3 loop spans 16 amino acids. Germline V lookup: CDR1 SEHNR, CDR2 FQNEAQ (reference sequence). With V trimmed by 5 bases and J by 4 bases, 9 bases remained unmatched. The chain's CDR3 is CASSPRTGGIGTEAFF. The CDR3 DNA sequence: TGTGCCAGCAGCCCCCGGACAGGGGGCATCGGCACTGAAGCTTTCTTT.

The chain links TRBV7-2 to TRBJ2-2; D perhaps matches TRBD1 (6 bases). Germline values: CDR1 SGHTA, CDR2 FQGNSA. Trimming pared 10 bases from V and 4 bases from J, leaving 16 bases between. There are 14 residues in the CDR3. Here the CDR3 DNA reads TGTGCCACCCAAACGGTAGGGGGCACCGGGGAGCTGTTTTTT. Translated: CATQTVGGTGELFF.

This sequence joins TRBV2 and TRBJ1-4; D gene unclear. The CDR3 runs 12 residues. Germline V gene data show CDR1 as SNHLY and CDR2 as FYNNEI. Trimming removed 5 bases at V and 7 bases at J, with 8 bases between. CDR3 in amino acids: CASSLLPEKLFF. The CDR3 bases are TGTGCCAGCAGTTTACTCCCTGAAAAACTGTTTTTT. The complete variable domain, with remaining parts taken from reference TRBV2 and TRBJ1-4, reads EPEVTQTPSHQVTQMGQEVILRCVPISNHLYFYWYRQILGQKVEFLVSFYNNEISEKSEIFDDQFSVERPDGSNFTLKIRSTKLEDSAMYFCASSLLPEKLFFGSGTQLSVL.

This clone was seen only once. The rearrangement links TRBV30 to TRBJ1-2; 9 bases agree with TRBD1. The CDR3 has 16 residues. V lost 4 bases to trimming and J lost 4 bases; unmatched junction nucleotides: 13. The germline V gene has CDR1 GTSNPN and CDR2 SVGIG (reference sequence). CDR3 sequence reads: CAWNTLRQGVAYGYTF. The CDR3 bases are TGTGCCTGGAATACCCTCCGACAGGGGGTAGCCTATGGCTACACCTTC.

The chain recombines TRBV7-9 with TRBJ2-7, with 9 bases aligning to TRBD1. Trimming at V came to 4 bases and at J to 3 bases, leaving 13 bases not matched to a gene. Germline values: CDR1 SEHNR, CDR2 FQNEAQ (reference sequence). CDR3 length equals 17 residues. CDR3 DNA: TGTGCCAGCAGCTCCCCCCCGGGACAGGGTGGTAGCTACGAGCAGTACTTC. Translating gives CASSSPPGQGGSYEQYF. The whole variable domain, remainder taken from reference TRBV7-9 and TRBJ2-7, is DTGVSQNPRHKITKRGQNVTFRCDPISEHNRLYWYRQTLGQGPEFLTYFQNEAQLEKSRLLSDRFSAERPKGSFSTLEIQRTEQGDSAMYLCASSSPPGQGGSYEQYFGPGTRLTVT.

The chain has TRBV27 and TRBJ1-2, with TRBD1 identical over 8 bases. Germline V gives CDR1 MNHEY, CDR2 SMNVEV (reference sequence). V shed 6 bases, J shed 7 bases, and the junction held 4 bases outside the gene matches. The CDR3 length is 12 residues. The CDR3: CASSMTGAGYTF. The CDR3 nucleotides read TGTGCCAGCAGCATGACAGGGGCTGGCTACACCTTC.

This chain connects TRBV19 to TRBJ2-7, with 8 bases fitting TRBD2. The CDR3 consists of 15 residues. Germline V gene lookup returns CDR1 LNHDA and CDR2 SQIVND (reference sequence). V lost 1 base to trimming and J lost 0 bases; unmatched junction nucleotides: 2. The CDR3 DNA reads TGTGCCAGTAGTATAGTAGCGGGGAGCTCCTACGAGCAGTACTTC. This codes for CASSIVAGSSYEQYF.

V is TRBV7-3 and J is TRBJ2-6; D is ambiguous. This CDR3 has 14 residues. Trimming took off 2 bases at V and 0 bases at J, with 2 bases between the two ends. CDR1 and CDR2 (germline): SGHTA, FQGTGA. CDR3 in DNA: TGTGCCAGCAGCTTATACTCTGGGGCCAACGTCCTGACTTTC. Translation: CASSLYSGANVLTF.

CDR3 in amino acids: CASSIQGALNTEAFF. The DNA of the CDR3 is TGTGCCAGTAGTATTCAGGGGGCATTGAACACTGAAGCTTTCTTT. J is TRBJ1-1 and V is TRBV19; 8 positions agree with TRBD1. CDR3 length: 15 amino acids. Germline CDR1 reads LNHDA; CDR2 reads SQIVND (reference sequence). Trimming took 3 bases from V and 0 from J; bases not matched to a gene: 3.

V usage is TRBV6-5 and J usage is TRBJ2-7, with D tentatively TRBD1 (6 bases). Germline loops: CDR1 MNHEY, CDR2 SVGAGI. V lost 9 bases and J 2 bases, leaving 11 bases between the germline ends. The CDR3 is 12 amino acids. The CDR3 reads CASQGPAYEQYF. For the CDR3, the DNA is TGTGCCAGTCAGGGGCCGGCCTACGAGCAGTACTTC.

The chain couples TRBV10-3 to TRBJ2-1, with D possibly matching TRBD2 (5 bases). V gave up 8 bases and J gave up 2 bases, with 16 bases separating them. CDR1 is ENHRY, CDR2 SYGVKD, per germline. This CDR3 spans 15 amino acids. This CDR3 is CAIAEEDVPYNEQFF. CDR3 nucleotide sequence: TGTGCCATCGCCGAGGAGGACGTTCCCTACAATGAGCAGTTCTTC.

The CDR3 here is CASSEMFWGGDTGELFF. The CDR3 nucleotides read TGTGCCAGCAGTGAAATGTTTTGGGGAGGAGACACCGGGGAGCTGTTTTTT. The rearrangement joins TRBV25-1 to TRBJ2-2; D possibly corresponds to TRBD2 (6 bases). The ends were cut back, 2 bases at V and 3 bases at J, with 16 bases in the middle. The CDR3 extends over 17 amino acids. In germline, CDR1 is MGHDK, CDR2 SYGVNS. The full variable domain, its missing parts supplied by reference TRBV25-1 and TRBJ2-2, is EADIYQTPRYLVIGTGKKITLECSQTMGHDKMYWYQQDPGMELHLIHYSYGVNSTEKGDLSSESTVSRIRTEHFPLTLESARPSHTSQYLCASSEMFWGGDTGELFFGEGSRLTVL.

J is TRBJ2-1 and V is TRBV7-2; 10 bases are shared with TRBD2. V gave up 5 bases and J gave up 3 bases; unmatched junction bases: 7. Germline V gene sequence: CDR1 SGHTA, CDR2 FQGNSA. There are 16 residues in the CDR3. The CDR3 reads CASSVTSGVHYNEQFF. The CDR3 coding sequence is TGTGCCAGCAGCGTAACTAGCGGGGTACACTACAATGAGCAGTTCTTC.

This sequence joins TRBV2 and TRBJ2-3, with D possibly being TRBD2 (6 bases). The germline V gene encodes CDR1 SNHLY and CDR2 FYNNEI. Trimming shortened V by 1 base and J by 4 bases, and 15 bases separated the two germline ends. This CDR3 is built from 16 residues. Here the CDR3 reads CASSEEFSGLSDTQYF. The CDR3 coding sequence is TGTGCCAGCAGTGAAGAATTTTCGGGACTCTCAGATACGCAGTATTTT.

The chain carries TRBV16 and TRBJ2-4, with D possibly being TRBD2 (5 bases). V lost 1 base and J lost 0, with 16 bases in between. The CDR3 covers 18 residues. Per germline, CDR1 KGHSY and CDR2 FQNENV. The CDR3 region is CASSQWPSAVIAKNIQYF. CDR3 in DNA: TGTGCCAGCAGCCAATGGCCCTCAGCGGTTATAGCCAAAAACATTCAGTACTTC.

Here the CDR3 reads CASSAQGANAEAFF. The CDR3 DNA reads as TGTGCCAGTAGCGCCCAGGGGGCTAACGCTGAAGCTTTCTTT. The rearrangement links TRBV19 to TRBJ1-1; 8 bases map to TRBD1. V trimming: 6 bases; J trimming: 6 bases; junction bases outside the gene matches: 9. The CDR3 spans 14 residues. Germline V CDR1 and CDR2: LNHDA, SQIVND (reference sequence).

The chain uses TRBV29-1 and TRBJ1-4; D is possibly TRBD1 (5 bases). The CDR3 consists of 12 residues. Germline CDR1 and CDR2: SQVTM and ANQGSEA. V was pared by 4 bases and J by 4 bases, with 7 bases between. CDR3 region: CSVGQFNEKLFF. In nucleotides, the CDR3 is TGCAGCGTTGGACAGTTTAATGAAAAACTGTTTTTT.

This clone was counted only a few times. This chain links TRBV5-1 with TRBJ2-3; 9 bases fit TRBD1. CDR1 and CDR2 (germline): SGHRS, YFSETQ. This CDR3 has 16 residues. Trimming removed 6 bases from V and 5 bases from J; junction bases left unmatched: 13. This chain's CDR3 is CASIMRPGQGGDTQYF. The CDR3 DNA is TGCGCCAGCATCATGAGGCCGGGACAGGGAGGAGATACGCAGTATTTT.

The chain links TRBV15 to TRBJ2-1; 13 bases are a match to TRBD2. From germline, CDR1 is LNHNV and CDR2 YYDKDF (reference sequence). The V segment lost 3 bases and the J segment 2 bases; nucleotides outside the gene matches: 4. The CDR3 runs to 17 residues. The CDR3 bases are TGTGCCACCAGCAGGGGACTAGCGGGGACGACCTACAATGAGCAGTTCTTC. Protein sequence: CATSRGLAGTTYNEQFF.

The rearrangement links TRBV3-1 (or the pseudogene TRBV3-2) to TRBJ1-1; maybe TRBD1 (5 bases). The CDR3 length is 14 residues. Trimming cost V 3 bases and J 1 base, with 9 bases left between them. Germline CDR1 is LGHDT and CDR2 is YNNKEL (reference sequence). DNA of the CDR3: TGTGCCAGCAGCCAGGGGGGGGAGAACACTGAAGCTTTCTTT. Translation: CASSQGGENTEAFF.

The V and J genes are TRBV14 and TRBJ1-6; 7 bases agree with TRBD1. The germline gives CDR1 SGHDN, CDR2 FVKESK. The CDR3 is 18 residues long. J lost 0 bases, V lost 4 bases, and 9 bases had no gene match. The CDR3 is CASSLADRSSSYNSPLHF. CDR3 bases: TGTGCCAGCAGCCTAGCGGACAGGAGCAGCTCCTATAATTCACCCCTCCACTTT.

The chain has TRBV5-1 and TRBJ1-1; 8 bases match TRBD1. V dropped 2 bases and J dropped 1; count of bases not matched to a gene: 1. Germline V lookup: CDR1 SGHRS, CDR2 YFSETQ. The CDR3 consists of 14 residues. The CDR3 sequence is CASSFGTGNTEAFF. CDR3 nucleotides: TGCGCCAGCAGCTTCGGGACAGGGAACACTGAAGCTTTCTTT. Together with reference TRBV5-1 and TRBJ1-1, the CDR3 gives the full variable domain: KAGVTQTPRYLIKTRGQQVTLSCSPISGHRSVSWYQQTPGQGLQFLFEYFSETQRNKGNFPGRFSGRQFSNSRSEMNVSTLELGDSALYLCASSFGTGNTEAFFGQGTRLTVV.

The genes are TRBV4-1 and TRBJ1-2; a possible D gene is TRBD1 (5 bases). Germline CDR1 MGHRA, CDR2 YSYEKL. The germline V and J ends were trimmed by 5 bases and 8 bases, with 21 bases remaining between them. The CDR3 covers 15 residues. The CDR3 is CASSTADGTGEGYTF. The CDR3 DNA sequence: TGCGCCAGCAGCACCGCTGACGGTACAGGCGAGGGCTACACCTTC.

The chain is built from TRBV19 and TRBJ1-1, with a weak D call TRBD1 (6 bases). This CDR3 has 16 amino acids. Germline V lookup: CDR1 LNHDA, CDR2 SQIVND (reference sequence). V lost 6 bases, J lost 1 base, and 18 bases lay in between. The CDR3 region has the DNA TGTGCCAGTAGCCTCGGGGGGCGCAGGGGGAACACTGAAGCTTTCTTT. Protein: CASSLGGRRGNTEAFF.